This T cell receptor (beta chain) emerged from a study of T cells in localized non-small cell lung cancer. This clone was observed a few times. Trimming removed 2 bases from V and 5 bases from J, with 10 bases in between. The germline CDR1 and CDR2 sequences are ENHRY and SYGVKD. The CDR3 loop spans 13 amino acids. Only in-frame clones appear in the TCRdb table, and some are missing; sequencing was by immunoSEQ multiplex PCR. The sample holds 890 or so clones; about 21% are singletons and the top ten take over 9.5%. The source is a woman between 35 and 75 years old with stage III lung adenocarcinoma. V and J are TRBV10-3 and TRBJ2-7; possibly TRBD1 for D (5 bases). The input for sequencing was normal lung tissue next to the tumor, taken before any cancer treatment. DNA of the CDR3: TGTGCCATCAGTGAGACTGGGGCCCACGAGCAGTACTTC. This translates into CAISETGAHEQYF.